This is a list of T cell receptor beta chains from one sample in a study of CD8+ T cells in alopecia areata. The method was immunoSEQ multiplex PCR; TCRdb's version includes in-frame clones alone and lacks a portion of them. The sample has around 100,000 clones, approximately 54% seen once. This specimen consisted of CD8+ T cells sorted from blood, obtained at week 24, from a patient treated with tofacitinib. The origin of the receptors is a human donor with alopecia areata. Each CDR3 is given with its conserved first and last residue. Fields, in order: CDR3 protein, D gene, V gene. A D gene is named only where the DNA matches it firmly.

cdr3_aa: CASSPAGHSGANVLTF; d_call: .; v_call: TRBV18
cdr3_aa: CASSAYRGSTEAFF; d_call: TRBD1; v_call: TRBV7-3
cdr3_aa: CASSVSGGASTEAFF; d_call: .; v_call: TRBV27
cdr3_aa: CASNPTSGDLDTQYF; d_call: TRBD2; v_call: TRBV9
cdr3_aa: CTSSQDNLELTNEKLFF; d_call: .; v_call: TRBV1
cdr3_aa: CSVDGMNTEAFF; d_call: .; v_call: TRBV29-1
cdr3_aa: CSVVGDRGGDTEAFF; d_call: TRBD1; v_call: TRBV29-1
cdr3_aa: CASSWDRGESLFF; d_call: TRBD1; v_call: TRBV5-4
cdr3_aa: CASSQDHQGPIYGYTF; d_call: .; v_call: TRBV4-3
cdr3_aa: CASSEGVNSPLHF; d_call: .; v_call: TRBV2
cdr3_aa: CASRGQLNEQFF; d_call: .; v_call: TRBV27
cdr3_aa: CSVPRGAGHTGELFF; d_call: .; v_call: TRBV29-1
cdr3_aa: CASSDEGEGLTYEQYF; d_call: .; v_call: TRBV25-1
cdr3_aa: CASSLGPGSNQPQHF; d_call: .; v_call: TRBV5-8
cdr3_aa: CASSYDLAKNIQYF; d_call: .; v_call: TRBV6-5
cdr3_aa: CASSSMDSSTTEAFF; d_call: .; v_call: TRBV5-1
cdr3_aa: CASSYGGSYNEQFF; d_call: .; v_call: TRBV5-6
cdr3_aa: CALESGWDGYTF; d_call: .; v_call: TRBV30
cdr3_aa: CASTPSGGQPQHF; d_call: TRBD1; v_call: TRBV27
cdr3_aa: CASSYSTEYGYTF; d_call: .; v_call: TRBV6-5
cdr3_aa: CASSMDWGNTEAFF; d_call: .; v_call: TRBV5-6
cdr3_aa: CAWSTLRDRYNEQFF; d_call: TRBD1; v_call: TRBV30
cdr3_aa: CASSYSIGDNSPLHF; d_call: .; v_call: TRBV6-5
cdr3_aa: CASSELGNPYNEQFF; d_call: .; v_call: TRBV25-1
cdr3_aa: CSVDIRGNGGYTF; d_call: .; v_call: TRBV29-1
cdr3_aa: CASSSGPLYEQYF; d_call: .; v_call: TRBV2
cdr3_aa: CASSVGASGANVLTF; d_call: .; v_call: TRBV9
cdr3_aa: CASSPRLNTEAFF; d_call: .; v_call: TRBV6-5
cdr3_aa: CASSSLAGSTDTQYF; d_call: TRBD2; v_call: TRBV27
cdr3_aa: CASSYLGTEAFF; d_call: .; v_call: TRBV6-6
cdr3_aa: CASSFSGATYEQYF; d_call: .; v_call: TRBV27
cdr3_aa: CASSSGTGGYTEAFF; d_call: TRBD1; v_call: TRBV7-9
cdr3_aa: CASSLVSPLHF; d_call: .; v_call: TRBV7-9
cdr3_aa: CASRSSYNEQFF; d_call: .; v_call: TRBV5-1
cdr3_aa: CASRGGSGELFF; d_call: .; v_call: TRBV6-4
cdr3_aa: CASSSTGTSYEQYF; d_call: TRBD1; v_call: TRBV13
cdr3_aa: CASSSRTPNNEQFF; d_call: .; v_call: TRBV27
cdr3_aa: CASSGYQETQYF; d_call: .; v_call: TRBV7-9
cdr3_aa: CASSKLTGSNQPQHF; d_call: .; v_call: TRBV6-5